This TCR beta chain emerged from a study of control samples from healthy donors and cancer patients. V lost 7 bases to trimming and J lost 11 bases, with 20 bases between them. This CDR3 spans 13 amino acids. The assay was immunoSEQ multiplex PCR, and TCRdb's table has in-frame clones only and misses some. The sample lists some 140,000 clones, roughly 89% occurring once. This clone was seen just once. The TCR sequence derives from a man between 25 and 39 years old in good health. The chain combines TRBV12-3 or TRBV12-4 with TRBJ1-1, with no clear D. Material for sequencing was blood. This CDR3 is CASTPQGMRYAFF. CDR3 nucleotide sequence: TGTGCCAGCACTCCCCAAGGGATGCGGTACGCTTTCTTT.